Below, 18 T cell receptor beta chains from the same sample are listed, as sequenced in a study of multiple sclerosis patients with progressive multifocal leukoencephalopathy. The data were produced by immunoSEQ multiplex PCR, yet TCRdb's version contains in-frame clones alone and is incomplete. Altogether approximately 28,000 clones are present, 80% to 90% being singletons, with the ten largest covering around 5.7%. Time point: time of PML onset. The source material was PBMCs, sampled from a patient treated with natalizumab. The receptors come from a woman between 35 and 50 years old with progressive multifocal leukoencephalopathy.

The CDR3 DNA is TGTGCCAGTAATCCTAGCGGGGGATACTACGAGCAGTACTTC. Its protein is CASNPSGGYYEQYF. The V and J genes are TRBV19 and TRBJ2-7; TRBD2 agrees at 10 bases. V was pared by 7 bases and J by 3 bases, with 6 bases of the junction left unmatched. The CDR3 runs 14 residues. Germline values: CDR1 LNHDA, CDR2 SQIVND (reference sequence).

This clone appeared once. The gene calls are TRBV28 and TRBJ2-7; D perhaps matches TRBD2 (5 bases). Germline CDR1 MDHEN, CDR2 SYDVKM. The V and J ends lost 5 bases and 7 bases respectively, with 18 bases between them. There are 14 residues in the CDR3. The CDR3 sequence: CASSPHSGSYEQYF. DNA for the CDR3: TGTGCCAGCAGTCCTCACTCGGGATCGTATGAGCAGTACTTC. The full variable domain, rest sourced from reference TRBV28 and TRBJ2-7, is DVKVTQSSRYLVKRTGEKVFLECVQDMDHENMFWYRQDPGLGLRLIYFSYDVKMKEKGDIPEGYSVSREKKERFSLILESASTNQTSMYLCASSPHSGSYEQYFGPGTRLTVT.

The genes are TRBV18 and TRBJ2-2, with D perhaps matching TRBD2 (6 bases). The CDR3 covers 16 residues. Germline V gives CDR1 KGHSH, CDR2 LQKENI. V dropped 2 bases and J dropped 3 bases, with 13 bases sitting between them. The CDR3 here is CASSPRPRGDTGELFF. CDR3 DNA sequence: TGTGCCAGCTCACCAAGACCCCGCGGGGACACCGGGGAGCTGTTTTTT.

This clone was observed a single time. The V call is TRBV13, the J call TRBJ2-2, with unresolved D. Germline CDR1 and CDR2: PRHDT and FYEKMQ (reference sequence). V lost 0 bases and J lost 7, with 12 bases in between. The CDR3 covers 15 residues. The CDR3 reads CASSLGVGVGGELFF. For the CDR3, the DNA is TGTGCCAGCAGCTTAGGAGTTGGGGTCGGCGGGGAGCTGTTTTTT. Full variable domain (rest looked up from reference TRBV13 and TRBJ2-2): AAGVIQSPRHLIKEKRETATLKCYPIPRHDTVYWYQQGPGQDPQFLISFYEKMQSDKGSIPDRFSAQQFSDYHSELNMSSLELGDSALYFCASSLGVGVGGELFFGEGSRLTVL.

The chain uses TRBV7-8 and TRBJ2-3, with D possibly being TRBD1 (6 bases). Trimming pared 1 base from V and 2 bases from J, leaving 13 bases between. In germline, CDR1 is SGHVS, CDR2 FQNEAQ. This CDR3 is built from 16 residues. The CDR3 DNA reads TGTGCCAGCAGCTTAGTAACAGGGATGGCCACAGATACGCAGTATTTT. The encoded protein is CASSLVTGMATDTQYF.

This clone was observed once. The rearrangement joins TRBV6-4 to TRBJ2-2; no reliable D call. CDR1 is MRHNA, CDR2 SNTAGT, per germline. The CDR3 is 16 amino acids. V was trimmed by 0 bases and J by 7 bases, leaving 15 bases between them. CDR3 in DNA: TGTGCCAGCAGTGACTCCGTAGCTGGGAAGGGCGGGGAGCTGTTTTTT. It codes for CASSDSVAGKGGELFF.

This chain connects TRBV18 to TRBJ1-4, with TRBD1 identical over 8 bases. The CDR3 contains 12 residues. V shed 5 bases, J shed 15 bases, and the junction held 8 bases outside the gene matches. CDR1 is KGHSH and CDR2 is LQKENI in the germline V gene. The CDR3 region is CASSGPDREMFF. DNA for the CDR3: TGTGCCAGCTCAGGCCCGGACAGGGAAATGTTTTTT. Full variable domain (missing parts from reference TRBV18 and TRBJ1-4): NAGVMQNPRHLVRRRGQEARLRCSPMKGHSHVYWYRQLPEEGLKFMVYLQKENIIDESGMPKERFSAEFPKEGPSILRIQQVVRGDSAAYFCASSGPDREMFFGSGTQLSVL.

V is TRBV19 and J is TRBJ1-2; the D is unclear. The CDR3 length is 16 residues. Trimming cost V 4 bases and J 4 bases, with 19 bases left between them. The germline CDR1 and CDR2 sequences are LNHDA and SQIVND (reference sequence). CDR3 sequence reads: CASSTGTGIIGYGYTF. The CDR3 nucleotides are TGTGCCAGTAGTACGGGTACCGGTATTATTGGCTATGGCTACACCTTC.

This chain uses TRBV15 with TRBJ2-7; D gene ambiguous. V lost 1 base and J lost 6, with 7 bases in between. The CDR3 is 12 residues long. The germline V gene encodes CDR1 LNHNV and CDR2 YYDKDF (reference sequence). CDR3 amino acids: CATSRGTGEQYF. The CDR3 DNA is TGTGCCACCAGCAGAGGTACGGGCGAGCAGTACTTC. The complete variable domain, with remaining parts taken from reference TRBV15 and TRBJ2-7, reads DAMVIQNPRYQVTQFGKPVTLSCSQTLNHNVMYWYQQKSSQAPKLLFHYYDKDFNNEADTPDNFQSRRPNTSFCFLDIRSPGLGDTAMYLCATSRGTGEQYFGPGTRLTVT.

The chain links TRBV9 to TRBJ1-1; D gene uncertain. The V end lost 3 bases, the J end lost 4 bases, and 13 bases lay between the germline ends. Germline-derived CDR1 and CDR2 are SGDLS and YYNGEE. The CDR3 length is 14 residues. The CDR3 loop is CASSEGFEFTEAFF. In DNA, the CDR3 is TGTGCCAGCAGCGAAGGGTTTGAATTCACTGAAGCTTTCTTT.

Concerning this clone itself: With only one base between it and a far larger clone, this is likely a read error. V usage is TRBV13 and J usage is TRBJ1-1; D unclear. The V gene's germline CDR1 is PRHDT and CDR2 FYEKMQ (reference sequence). The ends were cut back, 1 base at V and 1 base at J, with 10 bases in the middle. The CDR3 runs to 15 residues. CDR3 loop: CASSLVLAPNTEAFF. Here the CDR3 DNA reads TGTGCCAGCAGCTTAGTATTGGCACCGAACACTGAAGCTTTCTTT.

The V and J genes are TRBV19 and TRBJ2-1; unclear D gene. This CDR3 is 15 amino acids long. Germline V gene lookup returns CDR1 LNHDA and CDR2 SQIVND (reference sequence). V shed 6 bases and J shed 2 bases, with 14 bases lying between them. This CDR3 is CASSPPQVPYNEQFF. CDR3 sequence (DNA): TGTGCCAGTAGCCCGCCCCAGGTACCCTACAATGAGCAGTTCTTC. Drawing the rest from reference TRBV19 and TRBJ2-1, the complete variable domain is DGGITQSPKYLFRKEGQNVTLSCEQNLNHDAMYWYRQDPGQGLRLIYYSQIVNDFQKGDIAEGYSVSREKKESFPLTVTSAQKNPTAFYLCASSPPQVPYNEQFFGPGTRLTVL.

The chain combines TRBV5-4 with TRBJ1-1; D might be TRBD1 (6 bases). Germline V gives CDR1 SGHNT, CDR2 YYREEE (reference sequence). The CDR3 has 18 residues. V gave up 3 bases and J gave up 4 bases, with 25 bases separating them. This CDR3 reads CASSWMSGATPRGTEAFF. The CDR3 DNA reads as TGTGCCAGCAGCTGGATGTCCGGGGCAACACCCAGGGGCACTGAAGCTTTCTTT.

This clone has just one count. V is TRBV4-1 and J is TRBJ2-4; the D gene is possibly TRBD2 (6 bases). The germline gives CDR1 MGHRA, CDR2 YSYEKL. V was cut by 0 bases and J by 3 bases, with 15 bases left in between. The CDR3 is 17 amino acids. CDR3 loop: CASSQDSPEGHKNIQYF. CDR3 bases: TGCGCCAGCAGCCAAGATTCCCCGGAGGGCCACAAAAACATTCAGTACTTC.

This sequence joins TRBV19 and TRBJ2-1, with D uncertain. Trimming took 0 bases from V and 10 from J, leaving 13 bases between them. The germline CDR1 and CDR2 sequences are LNHDA and SQIVND (reference sequence). This CDR3 has 14 residues. The CDR3 protein is CASSIDAPFGEQFF. DNA for the CDR3: TGTGCCAGTAGTATAGATGCCCCTTTCGGGGAGCAGTTCTTC.

This clone has just one count. At the DNA level, this CDR3 is encoded by other sequences in the same sample as well. The DNA of the CDR3 is TGTGCCAGCAGTGAAGCAGAGGCTAGCGGGGGGCACACCGGGGAGCTGTTTTTT. Translation gives CASSEAEASGGHTGELFF. This chain joins TRBV2 and TRBJ2-2; 11 bases fit TRBD2. This CDR3 comprises 18 residues. The junction had 6 bases not matched to a gene; V was cut back by 0 bases and J by 3 bases. Per the germline V gene, CDR1 is SNHLY and CDR2 is FYNNEI.

The chain has TRBV28 and TRBJ1-4, with unresolved D. This CDR3 spans 13 amino acids. Germline V lookup: CDR1 MDHEN, CDR2 SYDVKM. V lost 6 bases and J 0 bases, leaving 5 bases between the germline ends. As DNA, the CDR3 is TGTGCCAGCAGAGGCTCAACTAATGAAAAACTGTTTTTT. Encoded protein: CASRGSTNEKLFF.

This chain connects TRBV10-3 to TRBJ2-1; maybe TRBD1 (5 bases). Deletions cut 9 bases from V and 5 bases from J, with 23 bases between. Per the germline V gene, CDR1 is ENHRY and CDR2 is SYGVKD. This CDR3 is built from 16 residues. CDR3 sequence (DNA): TGTGCCATTCGACAAGACCCAGGGATTAGGCACAATGAGCAGTTCTTC. This encodes CAIRQDPGIRHNEQFF.